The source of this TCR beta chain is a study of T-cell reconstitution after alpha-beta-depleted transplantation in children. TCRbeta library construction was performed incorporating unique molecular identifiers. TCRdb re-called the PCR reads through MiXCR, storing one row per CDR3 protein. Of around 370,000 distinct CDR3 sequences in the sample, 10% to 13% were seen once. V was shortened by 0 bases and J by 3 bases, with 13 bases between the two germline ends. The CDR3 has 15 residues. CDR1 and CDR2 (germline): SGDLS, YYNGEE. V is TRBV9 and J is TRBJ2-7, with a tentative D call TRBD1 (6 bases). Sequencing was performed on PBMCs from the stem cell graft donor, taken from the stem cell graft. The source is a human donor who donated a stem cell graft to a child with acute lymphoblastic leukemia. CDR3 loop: CASSVVAGDNYEQYF. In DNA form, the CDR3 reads TGTGCCAGCAGCGTAGTGGCAGGGGACAACTACGAGCAGTACTTC.